This T cell receptor (beta chain) stems from a study of cytomegalovirus exposure and HLA in healthy donors (dated by TCRdb to 2016 to 2017). Broadly, across the study: An earlier analysis of roughly 570 of the donors reported about 300 Gb of sequence data and 117 million unique TCR beta sequences obtained from around 180 million T cells. Approximately 310 gigabases of sequencing data and around 85 million unique TCR sequences made up an early release that covered approximately 620 HLA-typed donors. Of the 350 to 450 genotyped donors, about 84% fell in the genetic ancestry cluster associated with self-reported Caucasian donors. The study was designed to test whether signatures of past pathogen exposure could be identified by cataloging public T cell receptors. Using immunosequencing, the study profiled T cell repertoires from about 610 subjects and related those repertoires to cytomegalovirus serostatus. Along with the roughly 710-subject first cohort, a separate validation cohort of over 90 different subjects was used. To predict cytomegalovirus infection status, the study brought together high-throughput TCR immunosequencing, statistical association of individual TCRs with disease status, and machine learning. A later analysis re-analyzed previously published TCR beta repertoires from 550 to 700 donors and added high-resolution HLA genotyping to study TCR occurrence patterns. In the later analysis, no new phenotypic data were used to find candidate immune exposures; instead, reliance was placed on TCR beta sequences and their occurrence across donors. An earlier analysis of approximately 630 of the donors applied high-throughput TCR beta sequencing to assess whether each TCR beta V gene segment acted as functional or pseudogenic. Donor age, sex, ethnicity and CMV serostatus were compiled together with the repertoire data. A later genetic analysis used genome-wide SNP genotypes for about 65% of the 666 donors, treating that subset as a discovery cohort. All discovery cohort repertoires had been generated using a single sequencing platform. HLA typing included class I and class II loci at four-digit resolution. Typing coverage differed by locus: A, B, C, DRB1 and DQB1 were typed in about 620-640 donors, DQA1 in roughly 500, DPA1 in 600 to 610, and DPB1 in just under 490. Because of strong linkage in the cohort, roughly five DR-DQ haplotypes were treated as single units for association and clustering. On average, roughly 240,000 unique TCR beta nucleotide sequences were sequenced per donor among fewer than 500 genotyped donors of the cohort, with 15% to 20% of those sequences being non-productive. General findings and caveats noted by the study authors: Correlated functional status among segregating V segments might be attributable to linkage disequilibrium, but an unknown experimental factor could not be ruled out. In a later analysis, most CMV-associated TCR beta chains were found to appear HLA-restricted, with HLA associations seemingly driven largely by CMV exposure. According to a later analysis, TCR association rates differed among HLA loci, with DRB1 alleles showing the most associated TCRs and HLA-C alleles showing the fewest. Because the 87-base-pair reads could not distinguish some IMGT-functional V segments, including TRBV6-2 and TRBV6-3, those segments were excluded. Compared with the roughly 700-donor mean, donors in an Asian-associated ancestry cluster had fewer N-insertions in productive TCRs, according to a later genetic analysis. Strong co-occurrence of HLA alleles, especially DR and DQ, made assigning TCR associations to individual alleles difficult. A total of around 150 TCR beta chains were listed by the study as associated with cytomegalovirus. Because HLA typing was missing for some donors at each locus, association tests included only the typed subset. A cluster of highly shared sequence variants was judged likely to represent a technical artifact of the sequencing pipeline. For the cohort, immune exposure information was limited to CMV serostatus. The authors suggested that the approach could potentially be extended to other disease states and immunological phenotypes. The earlier analysis of some 540 of the donors excluded 15 to 20 rarely observed V segments, including chromosome 9 orphons, because counts were too low. The classifier was reported to diagnose cytomegalovirus status with high specificity and sensitivity in both the original and validation cohorts. In a later analysis, 16,951 TCR beta sequences were associated with specific HLA alleles at a false discovery rate of 0.05. A later genetic analysis associated a missense DCLRE1C variant with V-gene and J-gene trimming of TCR beta chains, and an independent cohort replicated the association. A later analysis reported that several top co-occurrence clusters appeared linked to parvovirus B19, influenza, CMV and Epstein-Barr virus. Most TCR sequences were observed very rarely across donors, whereas some public TCRs were present in many individuals. A few of the identified cytomegalovirus-associated TCR beta chains were confirmed in vitro to be specific for cytomegalovirus antigens. The presence/absence analyses assumed that sequencing depth was roughly uniform across donors, and that assumption may not be true. An earlier analysis of around 500 of the donors showed that most TCR beta V segments appeared in productive rearrangements either about 87% or about 30% of the time, which broadly matched IMGT annotations. Only TCR beta chains were sequenced in this cohort, and the absence of alpha or paired-chain data limited detectable features. A further reported finding was that TCR beta sequences accurately predicted the HLA-A and HLA-B alleles for most subjects in the first cohort. In a later analysis, HLA-associated TCR beta chains showed more clonal expansion and lower generation probabilities than non-associated chains that were equally common.

Details on this clone: It has no known antigen specificity.

Preparation of the library involved the immunoSEQ multiplex PCR assay. A mixture of 60 forward primers for TCR Vbeta segments and 13 reverse primers for TCR Jbeta segments was used in the multiplex PCR. The CDR3 region of rearranged TCR beta genes was amplified from genomic DNA by a multiplex PCR assay. The Illumina HiSeq System was used to sequence the amplified TCR beta libraries as 87-base-pair reads. The original methods were these. A later analysis counted around 72 million unique TCR beta chains across the 700 or so repertoires, and some 11 million of these chains were shared by at least two donors. A nearest-neighbor algorithm error-corrected the raw reads and collapsed the reads into unique sequences, merging closely related sequences to remove PCR and sequencing errors. Alignment of CDR3 sequences to IMGT reference sequences was used to assign V, D and J gene segments. Each retained sequence needed at least a six-nucleotide match to both a V gene segment and a J gene segment. Rearrangements were called productive when the CDR3 lacked stop codons and stayed in frame with V and J; all others were non-productive. Following IMGT convention, CDR3 was defined as the stretch from the second conserved V-encoded cysteine to the conserved J-encoded phenylalanine. The earlier analysis of 587 of the donors excluded sequences that lacked an unambiguous match to a single V gene segment. An earlier analysis of approximately 590 of the donors called V segments functional above 56.7% productive rearrangements and segregating when the between-donor standard deviation exceeded 5%. A statistical classification framework was built for diagnosing cytomegalovirus status from the catalog of TCR beta chain sequences. In a later analysis, TCR nucleotide sequences were compared against IMGT/GENE-DB human TR gene sequences so that V and J genes could be assigned. Using the TCRdist pipeline, a later analysis assigned CDR3 sequences along with most-parsimonious VDJ recombination scenarios. In a later analysis, each TCR beta chain was defined by its CDR3 amino acid sequence together with its V-gene family, and reads lacking a unique V-gene family were excluded. As a way to deal with suspected cross-contamination and a sequencing artifact, a later analysis dropped 640 or so nucleotide sequences that were highly shared and had low generation probability. A later analysis calculated a clonal expansion index for each public chain from normalized within-repertoire ranks of inferred template counts. In a later analysis, generation probabilities were computed using a VDJ recombination model fitted to out-of-frame rearrangements, and the results were checked against IGoR. Hypergeometric tests were used in a later analysis to score TCR-TCR, TCR-HLA and TCR-CMV co-occurrence, with a repertoire-size bias correction applied to the TCR pairs. To estimate false discovery rates, a later analysis permuted the HLA or CMV assignments 20 times. In a later analysis, co-occurring TCRs were grouped using DBSCAN, and TCRdist sequence similarity was added for clustering within HLA-allele-positive subsets. For co-occurrence clustering, repertoires with fewer than 30,000 or more than 120,000 public chains were excluded, along with 4 to 6 repertoires with anomalous nucleotide sharing. TCRdb retrieved this table from immuneACCESS and kept in-frame rearrangements only. Not all clones are present; in checked studies, unresolved V genes account for under half, and no reason is known for the remainder. For V, J and clone size, that table is used; D and trimming come from the DNA. The table for this sample shows around 52,000 clones. Of the sample, about 25% is held by the ten largest clones.

The cohort comprised under 700 healthy bone marrow donors. At the time of sampling, all cohort members were nominally healthy, though unrecorded immune exposures were likely present. The donor tested CMV seropositive and was one of the 289 seropositive cohort members. A peripheral blood sample was collected from each donor, and TCR beta sequencing was performed on peripheral blood mononuclear cells. The Qiagen DNeasy Blood Extraction Kit was used to extract genomic DNA from the blood cell samples. CDR1 and CDR2, per the germline V gene (reference sequence), are SEHNR and FQNEAQ. The CDR3 covers 13 residues, taking in both the cysteine and the phenylalanine. Solely the CDR3 DNA is kept, with 39 bases framed from the first base. V gives up 2 bases and J gives up 7 bases, and the segment between their germline ends measures 11 bases.

The TCR originated in a man aged 40-49 years in good health and CMV-seropositive. The sequencing sample was made of PBMCs. The chain links TRBV7-9 with TRBJ1-2; the D gene is not confidently resolved. In nucleotide form, the sequence is TGTGCCAGCAGCTTACACGAGTCCGGTGGCTACACCTTC. It translates as CASSLHESGGYTF.